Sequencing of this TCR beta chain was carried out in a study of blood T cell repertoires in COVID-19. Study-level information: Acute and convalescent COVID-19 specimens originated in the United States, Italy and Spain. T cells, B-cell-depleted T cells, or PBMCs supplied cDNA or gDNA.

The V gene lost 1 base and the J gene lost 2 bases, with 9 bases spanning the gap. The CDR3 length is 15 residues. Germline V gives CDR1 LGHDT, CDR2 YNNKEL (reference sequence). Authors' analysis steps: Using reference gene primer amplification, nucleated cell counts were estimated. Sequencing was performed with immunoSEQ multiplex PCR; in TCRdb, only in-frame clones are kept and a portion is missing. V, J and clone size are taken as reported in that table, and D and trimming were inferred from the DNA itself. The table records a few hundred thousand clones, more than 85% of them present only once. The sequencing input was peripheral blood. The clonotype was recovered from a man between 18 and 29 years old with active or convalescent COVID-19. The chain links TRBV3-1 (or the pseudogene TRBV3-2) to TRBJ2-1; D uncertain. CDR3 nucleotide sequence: TGTGCCAGCAGCCAAGGCGGTTCTACCTACAATGAGCAGTTCTTC. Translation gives CASSQGGSTYNEQFF.